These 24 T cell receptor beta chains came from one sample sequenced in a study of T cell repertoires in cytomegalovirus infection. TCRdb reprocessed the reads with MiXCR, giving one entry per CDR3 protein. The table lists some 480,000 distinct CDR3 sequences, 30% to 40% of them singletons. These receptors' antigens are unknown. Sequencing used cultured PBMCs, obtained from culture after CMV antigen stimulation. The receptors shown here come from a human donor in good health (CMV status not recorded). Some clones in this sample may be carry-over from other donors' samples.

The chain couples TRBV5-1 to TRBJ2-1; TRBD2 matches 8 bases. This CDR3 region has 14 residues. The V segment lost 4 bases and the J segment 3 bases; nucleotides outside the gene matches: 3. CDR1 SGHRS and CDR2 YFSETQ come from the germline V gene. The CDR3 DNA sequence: TGCGCCAGCAGCATTAGCGGGATCTACAATGAGCAGTTCTTC. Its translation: CASSISGIYNEQFF. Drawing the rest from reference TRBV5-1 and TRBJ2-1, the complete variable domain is KAGVTQTPRYLIKTRGQQVTLSCSPISGHRSVSWYQQTPGQGLQFLFEYFSETQRNKGNFPGRFSGRQFSNSRSEMNVSTLELGDSALYLCASSISGIYNEQFFGPGTRLTVL.

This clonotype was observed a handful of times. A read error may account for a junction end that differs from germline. In DNA form, the CDR3 reads TGTGCCAGCAGCCAGAATACTCCCATGATTGCCGGGACTACCCTTTTC. It specifies CASSQNTPMIAGTTLF. The chain has TRBV7-2 and TRBJ2-1; 7 nucleotides agree with TRBD2. CDR1 is SGHTA, CDR2 FQGNSA, per germline. CDR3 size: 16 residues.

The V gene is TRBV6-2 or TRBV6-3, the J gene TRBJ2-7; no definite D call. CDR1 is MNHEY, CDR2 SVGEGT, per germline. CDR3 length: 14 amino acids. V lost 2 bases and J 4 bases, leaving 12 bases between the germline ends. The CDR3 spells CASSYGPILYEQYF. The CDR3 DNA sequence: TGTGCCAGCAGTTACGGTCCCATCCTATACGAGCAGTACTTC.

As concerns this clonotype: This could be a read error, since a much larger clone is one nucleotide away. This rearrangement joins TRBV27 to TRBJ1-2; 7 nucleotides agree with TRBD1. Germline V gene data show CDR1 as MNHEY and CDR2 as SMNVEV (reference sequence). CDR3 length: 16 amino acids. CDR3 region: CASSLYGGGASLGYSF. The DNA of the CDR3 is TGTGCCAGCAGTTTATATGGAGGGGGCGCGAGTCTGGGCTACTCCTTC.

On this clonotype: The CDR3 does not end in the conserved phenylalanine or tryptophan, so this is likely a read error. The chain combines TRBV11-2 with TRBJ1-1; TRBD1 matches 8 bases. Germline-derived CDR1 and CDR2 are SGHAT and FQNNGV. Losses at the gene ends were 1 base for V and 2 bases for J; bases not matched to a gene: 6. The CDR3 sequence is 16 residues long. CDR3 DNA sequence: TGTGCCAGCAGCTTAGTGGCAGGGGGCTTTAACACTGAAGCTTTCGTT. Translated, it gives CASSLVAGGFNTEAFV.

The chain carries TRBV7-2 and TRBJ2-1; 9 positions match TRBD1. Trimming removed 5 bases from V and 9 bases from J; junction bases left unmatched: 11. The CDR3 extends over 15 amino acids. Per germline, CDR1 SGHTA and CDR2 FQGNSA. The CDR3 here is CASSPNRGRAGEQFF. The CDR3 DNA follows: TGTGCCAGCAGCCCCAACAGGGGGCGGGCGGGTGAGCAGTTCTTC.

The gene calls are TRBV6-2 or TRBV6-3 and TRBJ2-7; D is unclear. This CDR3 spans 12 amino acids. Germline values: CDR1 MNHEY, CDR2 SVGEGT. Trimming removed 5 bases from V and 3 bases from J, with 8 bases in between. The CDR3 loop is CASSDNIYEQYF. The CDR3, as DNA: TGTGCCAGCAGTGATAATATCTACGAGCAGTACTTC.

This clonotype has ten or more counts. The CDR3 protein is CASSPRGEKLFF. The DNA of the CDR3 is TGTGCCAGCAGCCCTCGAGGTGAAAAACTGTTTTTT. V is TRBV7-6 and J is TRBJ1-4; D gene ambiguous. The germline V gene encodes CDR1 SGHVS and CDR2 FNYEAQ. The CDR3 extends over 12 amino acids. V was shortened by 5 bases and J by 7 bases, with 8 bases between the two germline ends.

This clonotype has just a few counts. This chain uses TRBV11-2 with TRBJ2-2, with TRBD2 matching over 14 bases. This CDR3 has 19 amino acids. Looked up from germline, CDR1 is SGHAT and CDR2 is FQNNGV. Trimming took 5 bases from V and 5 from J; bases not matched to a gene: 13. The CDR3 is CASSDGLAGGVSRTGELFF. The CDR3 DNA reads TGTGCCAGCAGCGATGGACTAGCGGGAGGAGTCTCAAGAACCGGGGAGCTGTTTTTT.

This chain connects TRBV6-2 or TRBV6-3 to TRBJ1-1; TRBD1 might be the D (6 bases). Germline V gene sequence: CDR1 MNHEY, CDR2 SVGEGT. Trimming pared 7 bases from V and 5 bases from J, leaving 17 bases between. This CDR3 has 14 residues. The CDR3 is CASTKDGGPTEAFF. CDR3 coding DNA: TGTGCCAGCACAAAGGACGGGGGGCCTACTGAAGCTTTCTTT.

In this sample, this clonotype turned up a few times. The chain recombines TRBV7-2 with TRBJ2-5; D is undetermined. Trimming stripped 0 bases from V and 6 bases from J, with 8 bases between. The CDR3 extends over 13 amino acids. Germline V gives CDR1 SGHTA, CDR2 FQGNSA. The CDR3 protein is CASSLAQEQTQYF. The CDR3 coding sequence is TGTGCCAGCAGCTTAGCCCAGGAACAGACCCAGTACTTC.

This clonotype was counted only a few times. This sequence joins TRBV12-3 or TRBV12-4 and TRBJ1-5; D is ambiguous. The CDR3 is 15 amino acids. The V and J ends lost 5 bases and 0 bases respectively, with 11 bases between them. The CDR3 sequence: CASSPSTNSNQPQHF. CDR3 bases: TGTGCCAGCAGTCCATCGACAAATAGCAATCAGCCCCAGCATTTT.

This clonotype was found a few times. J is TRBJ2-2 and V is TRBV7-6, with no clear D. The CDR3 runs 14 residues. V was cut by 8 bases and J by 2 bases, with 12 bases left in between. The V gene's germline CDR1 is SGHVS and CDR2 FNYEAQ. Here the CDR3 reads CASRGPINTGELFF. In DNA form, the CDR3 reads TGTGCCAGCCGAGGCCCTATCAACACCGGGGAGCTGTTTTTT.

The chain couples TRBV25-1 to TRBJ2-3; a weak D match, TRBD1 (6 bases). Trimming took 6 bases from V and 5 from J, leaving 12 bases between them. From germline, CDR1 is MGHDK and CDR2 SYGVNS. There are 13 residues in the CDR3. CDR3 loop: CASRGQGGDTQYF. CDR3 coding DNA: TGTGCCAGCAGGGGACAAGGCGGAGATACGCAGTATTTT.

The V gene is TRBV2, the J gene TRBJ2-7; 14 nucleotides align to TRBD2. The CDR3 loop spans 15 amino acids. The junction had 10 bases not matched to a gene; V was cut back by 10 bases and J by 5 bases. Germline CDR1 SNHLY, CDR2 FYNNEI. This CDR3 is CAINGGTSGRNEQYF. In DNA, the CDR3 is TGTGCCATCAACGGGGGGACTAGCGGGAGAAACGAGCAGTACTTC.

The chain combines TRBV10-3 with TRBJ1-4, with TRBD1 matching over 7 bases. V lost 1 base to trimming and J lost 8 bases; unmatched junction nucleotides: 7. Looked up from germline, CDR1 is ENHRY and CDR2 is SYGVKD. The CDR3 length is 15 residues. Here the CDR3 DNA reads TGTGCCATCAGTGAGTTAACAGGGGCTGAGGAAAAACTGTTTTTT. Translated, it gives CAISELTGAEEKLFF.

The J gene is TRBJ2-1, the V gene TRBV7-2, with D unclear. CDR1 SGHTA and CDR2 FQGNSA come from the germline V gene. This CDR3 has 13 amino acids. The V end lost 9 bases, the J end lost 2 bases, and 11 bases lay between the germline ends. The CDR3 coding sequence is TGTGCCAGTAGGACCCCTCCCTACAATGAGCAGTTCTTC. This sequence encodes CASRTPPYNEQFF. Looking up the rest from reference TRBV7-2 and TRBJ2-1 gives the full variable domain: GAGVSQSPSNKVTEKGKDVELRCDPISGHTALYWYRQSLGQGLEFLIYFQGNSAPDKSGLPSDRFSAERTGGSVSTLTIQRTQQEDSAVYLCASRTPPYNEQFFGPGTRLTVL.

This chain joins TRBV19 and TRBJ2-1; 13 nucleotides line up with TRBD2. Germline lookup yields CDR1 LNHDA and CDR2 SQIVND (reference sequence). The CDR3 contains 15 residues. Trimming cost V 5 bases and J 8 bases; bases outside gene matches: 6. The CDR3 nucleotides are TGTGCCAGTAGTGTACTAGCGGGAGGGCGAGATGAGCAGTTCTTC. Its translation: CASSVLAGGRDEQFF.

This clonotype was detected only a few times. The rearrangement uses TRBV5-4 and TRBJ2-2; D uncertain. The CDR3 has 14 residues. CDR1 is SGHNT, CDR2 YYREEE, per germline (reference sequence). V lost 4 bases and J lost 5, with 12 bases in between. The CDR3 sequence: CASSPTGWTGELFF. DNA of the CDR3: TGTGCCAGCAGCCCGACGGGTTGGACCGGGGAGCTGTTTTTT.

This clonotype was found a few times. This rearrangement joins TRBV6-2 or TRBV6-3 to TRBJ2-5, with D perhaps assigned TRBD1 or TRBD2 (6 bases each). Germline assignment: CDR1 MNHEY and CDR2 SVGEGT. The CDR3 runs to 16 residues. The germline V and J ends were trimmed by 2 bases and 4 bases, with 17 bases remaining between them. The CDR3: CASSYDARGGRETQYF. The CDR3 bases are TGTGCCAGCAGTTACGACGCGAGAGGGGGGCGAGAGACCCAGTACTTC.

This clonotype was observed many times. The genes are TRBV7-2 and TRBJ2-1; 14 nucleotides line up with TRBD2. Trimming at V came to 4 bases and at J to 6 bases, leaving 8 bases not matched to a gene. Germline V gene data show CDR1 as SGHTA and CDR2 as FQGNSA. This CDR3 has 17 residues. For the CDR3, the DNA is TGTGCCAGCAGCTCGGGACTAGCGGGAGTCGGCGGCAATGAGCAGTTCTTC. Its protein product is CASSSGLAGVGGNEQFF.

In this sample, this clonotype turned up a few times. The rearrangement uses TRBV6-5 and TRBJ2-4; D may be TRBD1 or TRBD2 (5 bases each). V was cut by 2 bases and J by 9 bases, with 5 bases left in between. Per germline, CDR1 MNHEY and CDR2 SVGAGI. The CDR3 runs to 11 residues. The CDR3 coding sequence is TGTGCCAGCAGTTACGGGGGCATTCAGTACTTC. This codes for CASSYGGIQYF.

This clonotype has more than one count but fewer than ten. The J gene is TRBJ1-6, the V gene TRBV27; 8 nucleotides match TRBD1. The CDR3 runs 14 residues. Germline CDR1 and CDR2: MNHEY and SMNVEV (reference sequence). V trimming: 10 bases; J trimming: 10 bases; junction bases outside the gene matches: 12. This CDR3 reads CATPHRGANSPLHF. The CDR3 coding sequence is TGTGCCACCCCCCACAGGGGGGCTAACTCACCCCTCCACTTT.

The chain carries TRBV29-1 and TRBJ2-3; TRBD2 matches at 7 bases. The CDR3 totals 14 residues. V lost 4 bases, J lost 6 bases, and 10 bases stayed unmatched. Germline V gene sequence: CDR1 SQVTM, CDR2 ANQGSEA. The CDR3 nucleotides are TGCAGCGTTGGGGGGGGTGGGATGTCGGATACGCAGTATTTT. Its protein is CSVGGGGMSDTQYF.